This paragraph reports one T cell receptor (beta chain). Clones were sequenced by immunoSEQ multiplex PCR, and TCRdb holds only the in-frame ones, with some missing. This table has roughly 320,000 clones, around 84% appearing once. The treatment denotes: 19 received Ad26.COV2.S at low or high dose, single or two shots; 5 received placebo; per-sample allocation not given. Samples came from day 63 after the first vaccine or placebo injection. The data derive from a study of Ad26.COV2.S vaccination and SARS-CoV-2 variants. Study information: Participants got Ad26.COV2.S intramuscularly, once or twice 56 days apart.

The receptor's source is a person between 18 and 60 years old who received the Ad26.COV2.S COVID-19 vaccine or a placebo. This specimen consisted of peripheral blood, obtained in a trial of Ad26.COV2.S vaccine versus placebo.

CDR3 sequence (DNA): TGTGCCAGCAGCCAAGACGGGACACCGACCCGAAGCACAGATACGCAGTATTTT. This codes for CASSQDGTPTRSTDTQYF. The chain employs TRBV4-2 and TRBJ2-3, with D perhaps matching TRBD1 (6 bases). The CDR3 sequence is 18 residues long. V shed 0 bases and J shed 0 bases, with 16 bases lying between them. Germline CDR1 LGHNA, CDR2 YNFKEQ.